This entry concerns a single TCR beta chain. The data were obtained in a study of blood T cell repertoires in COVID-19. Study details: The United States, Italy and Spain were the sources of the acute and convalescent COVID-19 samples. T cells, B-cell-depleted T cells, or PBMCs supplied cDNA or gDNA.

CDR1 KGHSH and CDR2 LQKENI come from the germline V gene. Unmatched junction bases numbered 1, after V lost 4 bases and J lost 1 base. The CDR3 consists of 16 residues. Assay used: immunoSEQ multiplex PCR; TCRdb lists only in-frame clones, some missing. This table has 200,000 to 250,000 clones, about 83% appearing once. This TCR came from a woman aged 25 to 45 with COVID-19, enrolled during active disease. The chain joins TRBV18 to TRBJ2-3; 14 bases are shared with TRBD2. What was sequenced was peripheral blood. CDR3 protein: CASSQGLAGGTDTQYF. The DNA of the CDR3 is TGTGCCAGCTCACAGGGACTAGCGGGGGGCACAGATACGCAGTATTTT.